This entry lists 12 T cell receptor beta chains sequenced from one sample in a study of T cells in Graves' hyperthyroidism and ophthalmopathy (dated by TCRdb to about 2019). Library method: multiplex PCR. Sequencing instrument: Illumina HiSeq 2000. The TCR beta CDR3 regions were amplified from the RNA transcripts. For the first round of RT-PCR on the TCR CDR3, the HTBI primer set was used together with the Qiagen OneStep RT-PCR kit. TCRdb passed the public sequencing reads through fastp at Q25 and MiXCR, retaining productive beta sequences. When rows share a CDR3 protein, they turn into one entry using the most common DNA and genes. For this sample the table gives about 640,000 distinct CDR3 sequences, of which around 15% were detected only once. The top ten clones comprise approximately 13% of the sample. Material: blood. These receptors all stem from a woman aged 45 to 65 with Graves' ophthalmopathy.

This clonotype was recorded a few times. The rearrangement joins TRBV7-2 to TRBJ2-2, with D maybe TRBD1 (7 bases). The V end lost 5 bases, the J end lost 2 bases, and 12 bases lay between the germline ends. The CDR3 extends over 15 amino acids. The V gene's germline CDR1 is SGHTA and CDR2 FQGNSA. The CDR3 loop is CASSPRGVNTGELFF. DNA of the CDR3: TGTGCCAGCAGCCCCAGGGGGGTAAACACCGGGGAGCTGTTTTTT.

The table lists this clonotype with many counts. The genes are TRBV5-1 and TRBJ2-7, with 7 bases lining up with TRBD2. Unmatched junction bases numbered 14, after V lost 4 bases and J lost 7 bases. Germline V gene data show CDR1 as SGHRS and CDR2 as YFSETQ. CDR3 length: 15 residues. DNA for the CDR3: TGCGCCAGCAGCGTCATGACACTGGGAGGGTTGGAGCAGTACTTC. Amino acids: CASSVMTLGGLEQYF.

On this clonotype itself: A single base separates this from a much larger clone, so it may be a read error. V gene TRBV24-1 combines with J gene TRBJ1-2; D unresolved. The germline V gene has CDR1 KGHDR and CDR2 SFDVKD. The length of the CDR3 is 13 residues. The CDR3: CAASDFERGGYTF. The CDR3 coding sequence is TGTGCCGCCAGTGATTTCGAGCGTGGAGGCTACACCTTC.

The sample holds many counts of this clonotype. The chain combines TRBV5-1 with TRBJ2-5; 10 positions match TRBD2. This CDR3 region has 16 residues. CDR1 SGHRS and CDR2 YFSETQ come from the germline V gene. V lost 6 bases to trimming and J lost 4 bases; unmatched junction nucleotides: 12. CDR3 nucleotides: TGCGCCAGCACCACTGGACTAGCGGATGGGGGAGAGACCCAGTACTTC. This gives the protein CASTTGLADGGETQYF.

The gene calls are TRBV28 and TRBJ1-5, with TRBD1 matching over 10 bases. The CDR3 extends over 14 amino acids. Germline CDR1 is MDHEN and CDR2 is SYDVKM. V gave up 7 bases and J gave up 5 bases; unmatched junction bases: 5. The CDR3 DNA is TGTGCCAGCAACACGGACAGGGGGGATCAGCCCCAGCATTTT. The encoded protein is CASNTDRGDQPQHF.

This clonotype showed up just a few times. This chain links TRBV13 with TRBJ2-4; D remains ambiguous. The germline V gene has CDR1 PRHDT and CDR2 FYEKMQ (reference sequence). The V and J ends lost 3 bases and 0 bases respectively, with 12 bases between them. The CDR3 runs 16 residues. The CDR3 bases are TGTGCCAGCAGCTTGGTGCAGAGACTAGCCAAAAACATTCAGTACTTC. Residues: CASSLVQRLAKNIQYF. Together with reference TRBV13 and TRBJ2-4, the CDR3 gives the full variable domain: AAGVIQSPRHLIKEKRETATLKCYPIPRHDTVYWYQQGPGQDPQFLISFYEKMQSDKGSIPDRFSAQQFSDYHSELNMSSLELGDSALYFCASSLVQRLAKNIQYFGAGTRLSVL.

Ten or more counts support this clonotype. The junction and the germline gene differ at one end; a read error may be behind it. The chain recombines TRBV20-1 with TRBJ2-5, with no clear D. Germline V gene sequence: CDR1 DFQATT, CDR2 SNEGSKA (reference sequence). The length of the CDR3 is 11 residues. This chain's CDR3 is CSATSQETQYF. CDR3 DNA: TGCAGTGCTACATCGCAAGAGACCCAATACTTC.

In this sample, this clonotype turned up many times. The chain uses TRBV7-2 and TRBJ1-5; TRBD1 matches 8 bases. CDR3 size: 15 residues. V lost 1 base and J lost 6; bases outside the gene matches: 5. Germline loops: CDR1 SGHTA, CDR2 FQGNSA. The CDR3 region has the DNA TGTGCCAGCAGCTTAGTCAGGGGGCTCGGTCAGCCCCAGCATTTT. Residues: CASSLVRGLGQPQHF.

The V gene is TRBV29-1, the J gene TRBJ1-6, with D tentatively TRBD1 (5 bases). V lost 5 bases and J lost 6, with 11 bases in between. The CDR3 consists of 13 residues. CDR1 is SQVTM, CDR2 ANQGSEA, per germline. The CDR3 nucleotides read TGCAGCGTTAAAGCAGGGACTAATTCACCCCTCCACTTT. It codes for CSVKAGTNSPLHF.

This clonotype has a count of ten or more. This rearrangement joins TRBV7-8 to TRBJ2-2; D possibly corresponds to TRBD2 (6 bases). V lost 5 bases to trimming and J lost 6 bases, with 10 bases between them. There are 13 residues in the CDR3. Germline loops: CDR1 SGHVS, CDR2 FQNEAQ. The CDR3 nucleotides are TGTGCCAGCAGCACACGGGAGCCCGGGGAGCTGTTTTTT. Protein: CASSTREPGELFF.

This clonotype came up many times. The chain carries TRBV28 and TRBJ2-5; 8 bases are a match to TRBD1. Germline-derived CDR1 and CDR2 are MDHEN and SYDVKM. V was clipped by 5 bases and J by 2 bases; unmatched bases: 4. The CDR3 length is 14 residues. The CDR3 DNA is TGTGCCAGCAGTCCGGGACAGGTACAAGAGACCCAGTACTTC. This codes for CASSPGQVQETQYF.

There are a few counts of this clonotype. The chain joins TRBV4-1 to TRBJ2-5; 9 bases agree with TRBD2. V was clipped by 0 bases and J by 4 bases; unmatched bases: 0. Germline values: CDR1 MGHRA, CDR2 YSYEKL. This CDR3 comprises 14 residues. The CDR3 region is CASSQDSGRETQYF. The CDR3 DNA reads TGCGCCAGCAGCCAAGATAGCGGGAGAGAGACCCAGTACTTC.